The 25 T cell receptor beta chains presented below share a single source sample, sequenced in a study of blood T cell repertoires in COVID-19. Profiling relied on immunoSEQ multiplex PCR, and the TCRdb table lists in-frame clones only, not all of them. The profile shows over 200,000 clones, 85% to 90% of them singletons. Source material: PBMCs or T cells enriched from blood (not recorded which). The receptors originated from a man younger than 35 who had recovered from COVID-19.

V usage is TRBV9 and J usage is TRBJ2-2; D might be TRBD2 (5 bases). The CDR3 is made up of 15 amino acids. Germline V gives CDR1 SGDLS, CDR2 YYNGEE. Trimming left V 3 bases short and J 7 bases short, with 16 bases between. The DNA for the CDR3 is TGTGCCAGCAGCGCTAGCCCCTCGGCGGACGGGGAGCTGTTTTTT. Translating gives CASSASPSADGELFF.

This chain uses TRBV11-2 with TRBJ1-1; D is unresolved. The germline gives CDR1 SGHAT, CDR2 FQNNGV. V was trimmed by 5 bases and J by 3 bases, leaving 13 bases between them. The length of the CDR3 is 14 residues. CDR3 region: CASSRAGIDTEAFF. CDR3 in DNA: TGTGCCAGCAGCCGCGCAGGAATCGACACTGAAGCTTTCTTT.

The chain couples TRBV7-6 to TRBJ2-5, with D tentatively TRBD1 (6 bases). Germline CDR1 and CDR2: SGHVS and FNYEAQ. Between the trimmed V and J ends, which lost 1 base and 1 base, there was a span of 7 bases. CDR3 length equals 14 residues. CDR3 nucleotides: TGTGCCAGCAGCTTAGGACAGGCCCAAGAGACCCAGTACTTC. Translated: CASSLGQAQETQYF.

V and J are TRBV4-2 and TRBJ1-2; TRBD1 aligns across 10 bases. With 0 bases clipped from V and 7 bases from J, the junction kept 11 bases outside the gene matches. Germline V gene lookup returns CDR1 LGHNA and CDR2 YNFKEQ. This CDR3 is 17 amino acids long. The CDR3 DNA is TGTGCCAGCAGCCAAGAACTCGACAGGGGGCGGGCGCGTGGCTACACCTTC. This gives the protein CASSQELDRGRARGYTF.

The rearrangement joins TRBV2 to TRBJ2-1; 14 bases line up with TRBD2. The CDR3 is 16 residues long. Germline V gene sequence: CDR1 SNHLY, CDR2 FYNNEI. The ends lost 8 bases at V and 7 bases at J; junction bases unmatched: 10. The CDR3 sequence: CASGLGLAGGGNEQFF. CDR3 nucleotide sequence: TGTGCCAGCGGACTCGGACTAGCGGGAGGAGGTAATGAGCAGTTCTTC.

The chain combines TRBV10-3 with TRBJ1-1; TRBD1 is a possible D gene (5 bases). With 3 bases removed from V and 4 bases from J, the gap between germline ends came to 12 bases. CDR1 and CDR2 (germline): ENHRY, SYGVKD. The CDR3 runs to 14 residues. The CDR3 bases are TGTGCCATCAGTGATCTGCAGGGAGGCACTGAAGCTTTCTTT. Encoded protein: CAISDLQGGTEAFF.

The chain carries TRBV5-1 and TRBJ2-7; D remains unclear. The CDR3 sequence is 11 residues long. Trimming removed 1 base at V and 3 bases at J, with 2 bases between. The germline V gene has CDR1 SGHRS and CDR2 YFSETQ. The CDR3 sequence is CASSLYYEQYF. The CDR3 DNA reads TGCGCCAGCAGCTTGTACTACGAGCAGTACTTC.

V gene TRBV5-1 combines with J gene TRBJ2-7, with 7 nucleotides matching TRBD2. Germline values: CDR1 SGHRS, CDR2 YFSETQ. The CDR3 has 13 residues. V lost 7 bases, J lost 2 bases, and 6 bases stayed unmatched. CDR3 nucleotide sequence: TGCGCCAGCTGCGGGGGACCAGCCTACGAGCAGTACTTC. Protein product: CASCGGPAYEQYF. Drawing the rest from reference TRBV5-1 and TRBJ2-7, the complete variable domain is KAGVTQTPRYLIKTRGQQVTLSCSPISGHRSVSWYQQTPGQGLQFLFEYFSETQRNKGNFPGRFSGRQFSNSRSEMNVSTLELGDSALYLCASCGGPAYEQYFGPGTRLTVT.

The V and J genes are TRBV5-6 and TRBJ1-1, with 9 bases aligning to TRBD1. This CDR3 has 14 residues. CDR1 SGHDT and CDR2 YYEEEE come from the germline V gene. The V segment lost 5 bases and the J segment 4 bases; nucleotides outside the gene matches: 6. CDR3 sequence (DNA): TGTGCCAGCAGACAGACAGGGGGAGTCACTGAAGCTTTCTTT. Translating it yields CASRQTGGVTEAFF.

The chain links TRBV5-1 to TRBJ1-1; D ambiguous. The CDR3 consists of 15 residues. Trimming took off 0 bases at V and 5 bases at J, with 14 bases between the two ends. Germline CDR1 is SGHRS and CDR2 is YFSETQ. The chain's CDR3 is CASSLGFEGGTEAFF. Here the CDR3 DNA reads TGCGCCAGCAGCTTGGGGTTTGAAGGAGGGACTGAAGCTTTCTTT.

The chain is built from TRBV5-1 and TRBJ2-1, with D tentatively TRBD2 (5 bases). The V gene lost 1 base and the J gene lost 6 bases, with 11 bases spanning the gap. The CDR3 runs to 14 residues. Germline V gene lookup returns CDR1 SGHRS and CDR2 YFSETQ. Here the CDR3 reads CASSLTWTLNEQFF. The DNA of the CDR3 is TGCGCCAGCAGCTTGACGTGGACTCTCAATGAGCAGTTCTTC.

Worth noting for this clone: This CDR3 is also generated by other DNA sequences in the sample. The chain couples TRBV3-1 (or the pseudogene TRBV3-2) to TRBJ2-5; D is uncertain. Germline CDR1 and CDR2: LGHDT and YNNKEL (reference sequence). The germline V and J ends were trimmed by 1 base and 4 bases, with 4 bases remaining between them. This CDR3 spans 12 amino acids. The CDR3 loop reads CASSQVVETQYF. The CDR3 DNA reads TGTGCCAGCAGCCAAGTAGTAGAGACCCAGTACTTC.

This clone appeared once. This same CDR3 is encoded by further DNA sequences in the sample. V usage is TRBV27 and J usage is TRBJ2-1; a possible D gene is TRBD2 (5 bases). The CDR3 has 15 residues. Trimming removed 3 bases from V and 0 bases from J, with 9 bases in between. CDR1 MNHEY and CDR2 SMNVEV come from the germline V gene (reference sequence). The CDR3 loop reads CASSLSGSSYNEQFF. CDR3 coding DNA: TGTGCCAGCAGTTTGAGTGGGAGCTCCTACAATGAGCAGTTCTTC.

The rearrangement uses TRBV28 and TRBJ2-3; 13 bases map to TRBD2. Germline V gene sequence: CDR1 MDHEN, CDR2 SYDVKM. The CDR3 is 15 residues long. V gave up 6 bases and J gave up 3 bases; unmatched junction bases: 3. CDR3 sequence: CASRRTSGRTDTQYF. The DNA of the CDR3 is TGTGCCAGCAGACGGACTAGCGGGAGAACAGATACGCAGTATTTT.

The chain has TRBV5-1 and TRBJ2-1; 11 bases are shared with TRBD2. From germline, CDR1 is SGHRS and CDR2 YFSETQ. The CDR3 has 16 amino acids. V shed 0 bases, J shed 9 bases, and the junction held 8 bases outside the gene matches. The DNA for the CDR3 is TGCGCCAGCAGCTTGGGATCTAGCGGGAGGCCAAGTGAGCAGTTCTTC. Protein sequence: CASSLGSSGRPSEQFF.

The genes are TRBV5-4 and TRBJ2-7; D unresolved. Germline values: CDR1 SGHNT, CDR2 YYREEE (reference sequence). The CDR3 totals 16 residues. V was trimmed by 1 base and J by 1 base, leaving 15 bases between them. The CDR3 bases are TGTGCCAGCAGCTTGTATTATTCCGCGTTGTCCTACGAGCAGTACTTC. Its protein product is CASSLYYSALSYEQYF.

The chain is built from TRBV14 and TRBJ2-4; 7 bases line up with TRBD2. V lost 6 bases to trimming and J lost 3 bases; unmatched junction nucleotides: 5. The CDR3 spans 14 residues. The germline V gene encodes CDR1 SGHDN and CDR2 FVKESK. The CDR3 sequence: CASRRELGKNIQYF. The CDR3 nucleotides read TGTGCCAGCAGGCGGGAGCTCGGCAAAAACATTCAGTACTTC. Variable domain in full (rest from reference TRBV14 and TRBJ2-4): EAGVTQFPSHSVIEKGQTVTLRCDPISGHDNLYWYRRVMGKEIKFLLHFVKESKQDESGMPNNRFLAERTGGTYSTLKVQPAELEDSGVYFCASRRELGKNIQYFGAGTRLSVL.

CDR3 nucleotide sequence: TGCGCCAGCAGCTCGCAGGGAAACTATGGCTACACCTTC. Residues: CASSSQGNYGYTF. This chain connects TRBV4-1 to TRBJ1-2, with D maybe TRBD1 (5 bases). The V gene's germline CDR1 is MGHRA and CDR2 YSYEKL. V was shortened by 5 bases and J by 2 bases, with 9 bases between the two germline ends. CDR3 length equals 13 residues.

Details on this clone: The sample has other DNA sequences that encode this CDR3 too. The chain joins TRBV5-1 to TRBJ2-3; no reliable D call. The CDR3 totals 13 residues. Germline values: CDR1 SGHRS, CDR2 YFSETQ. V was cut by 0 bases and J by 1 base, with 3 bases left in between. CDR3 sequence (DNA): TGCGCCAGCAGCTTGGCGGGCACAGATACGCAGTATTTT. Translating gives CASSLAGTDTQYF. Variable domain in full (rest from reference TRBV5-1 and TRBJ2-3): KAGVTQTPRYLIKTRGQQVTLSCSPISGHRSVSWYQQTPGQGLQFLFEYFSETQRNKGNFPGRFSGRQFSNSRSEMNVSTLELGDSALYLCASSLAGTDTQYFGPGTRLTVL.

This chain joins TRBV11-3 and TRBJ2-4, with D unresolved. Trimming cost V 0 bases and J 7 bases, with 4 bases left between them. The CDR3 totals 12 residues. CDR1 SGHNT and CDR2 YENEEA come from the germline V gene. The CDR3 coding sequence is TGTGCCAGCAGCTTAGAACAGAACATTCAGTACTTC. Its translation is CASSLEQNIQYF.

Here the CDR3 reads CAWNPDTPRRAKNIQYF. CDR3 nucleotide sequence: TGTGCCTGGAATCCGGACACGCCTAGACGAGCCAAAAACATTCAGTACTTC. This sequence joins TRBV30 and TRBJ2-4, with D tentatively TRBD1 (5 bases). CDR1 is GTSNPN and CDR2 is SVGIG in the germline V gene (reference sequence). The CDR3 length is 17 residues. Trimming stripped 4 bases from V and 0 bases from J, with 19 bases between. The full variable domain, its missing parts supplied by reference TRBV30 and TRBJ2-4, is SQTIHQWPATLVQPVGSPLSLECTVEGTSNPNLYWYRQAAGRGLQLLFYSVGIGQISSEVPQNLSASRPQDRQFILSSKKLLLSDSGFYLCAWNPDTPRRAKNIQYFGAGTRLSVL.

The gene calls are TRBV7-9 and TRBJ2-2, with 7 bases identical to TRBD1. From germline, CDR1 is SEHNR and CDR2 FQNEAQ (reference sequence). J lost 1 base, V lost 5 bases, and 7 bases had no gene match. The CDR3 extends over 16 amino acids. CDR3 in amino acids: CASSGRGPGNTGELFF. As DNA, the CDR3 is TGTGCCAGCAGCGGTAGGGGGCCAGGGAACACCGGGGAGCTGTTTTTT.

The chain employs TRBV6-6 and TRBJ2-7, with D unresolved. From germline, CDR1 is MNHNY and CDR2 SVGAGI (reference sequence). This CDR3 region has 12 residues. V shed 7 bases and J shed 3 bases, with 10 bases lying between them. In DNA form, the CDR3 reads TGTGCCAGCAACCAGCGTAGCTACGAGCAGTACTTC. Translating gives CASNQRSYEQYF.

The chain combines TRBV3-1 (or the pseudogene TRBV3-2) with TRBJ1-2, with TRBD1 as a possible D gene (5 bases). The CDR3 has 14 amino acids. V dropped 1 base and J dropped 2 bases, with 8 bases sitting between them. Germline-derived CDR1 and CDR2 are LGHDT and YNNKEL (reference sequence). The CDR3 coding sequence is TGTGCCAGCAGCCAAGGGCAGGGCAACTATGGCTACACCTTC. Its protein product is CASSQGQGNYGYTF.

The J gene is TRBJ1-1, the V gene TRBV6-1; 7 bases are a match to TRBD1. Looked up from germline, CDR1 is MNHNS and CDR2 is SASEGT. V shed 0 bases and J 6 bases; nucleotides not matched to a gene: 7. There are 15 residues in the CDR3. CDR3 loop: CASSEALRQGPEAFF. The CDR3 DNA is TGTGCCAGCAGTGAAGCGCTTCGACAGGGACCTGAAGCTTTCTTT.